These 23 T cell receptor beta chains originate from one sample sequenced in a study of T cell repertoires in cytomegalovirus infection. A single record per CDR3 protein comes from TCRdb applying MiXCR to the reads. The sample consists of 100,000 to 150,000 distinct CDR3 sequences, 20% to 30% of them appearing once. Antigen specificity for these receptors is unknown. Source material: PBMCs, sequenced either directly or after in vitro stimulation (not recorded which). Every receptor here comes from a human donor in good health (CMV status not recorded). Some clones in this sample may be carry-over from other donors' samples.

The sample holds many counts of this clonotype. The chain employs TRBV7-2 and TRBJ1-5, with D unclear. Germline-derived CDR1 and CDR2 are SGHTA and FQGNSA. The V end was cut by 5 bases, the J end by 7 bases, with 15 bases between. The CDR3 runs 14 residues. The CDR3: CASSPIGVGQPQHF. The CDR3 DNA reads TGTGCCAGCAGCCCAATTGGGGTTGGCCAGCCCCAGCATTTT. The full variable domain, with the rest looked up from reference TRBV7-2 and TRBJ1-5, is GAGVSQSPSNKVTEKGKDVELRCDPISGHTALYWYRQSLGQGLEFLIYFQGNSAPDKSGLPSDRFSAERTGGSVSTLTIQRTQQEDSAVYLCASSPIGVGQPQHFGDGTRLSIL.

This rearrangement joins TRBV7-6 to TRBJ1-1; D ambiguous. CDR1 is SGHVS, CDR2 FNYEAQ, per germline. V was shortened by 7 bases and J by 1 base, with 13 bases between the two germline ends. The CDR3 loop spans 14 amino acids. The CDR3 region has the DNA TGTGCCAGCATCGGCGGGCGCCCGAACACTGAAGCTTTCTTT. It encodes CASIGGRPNTEAFF.

The chain is built from TRBV28 and TRBJ2-3; D is ambiguous. The V gene's germline CDR1 is MDHEN and CDR2 SYDVKM. V dropped 4 bases and J dropped 2 bases, with 7 bases sitting between them. The CDR3 length is 13 residues. CDR3 sequence reads: CASSSSTTDTQYF. For the CDR3, the DNA is TGTGCCAGCAGTTCCTCAACCACAGATACGCAGTATTTT.

This clonotype has more than one count but fewer than ten. This chain connects TRBV7-2 to TRBJ2-7, with D tentatively TRBD2 (5 bases). Germline V CDR1 and CDR2: SGHTA, FQGNSA. Deletions cut 4 bases from V and 4 bases from J, with 11 bases between. CDR3 length equals 13 residues. CDR3 sequence: CASSSTTPYEQYF. The CDR3, as DNA: TGTGCCAGCAGCTCGACTACCCCTTACGAGCAGTACTTC.

This rearrangement joins TRBV6-2 or TRBV6-3 to TRBJ2-7; D perhaps matches TRBD2 (5 bases). The germline gives CDR1 MNHEY, CDR2 SVGEGT. V dropped 7 bases and J dropped 3 bases, with 7 bases sitting between them. CDR3 size: 11 residues. The CDR3 loop is CASTDYYEQYF. CDR3 DNA: TGTGCCAGCACCGACTACTACGAGCAGTACTTC.

This clonotype was counted only a few times. The rearrangement uses TRBV28 and TRBJ1-4; possibly TRBD1 for D (5 bases). This CDR3 contains 15 residues. Germline CDR1 reads MDHEN; CDR2 reads SYDVKM. The germline V and J ends were trimmed by 7 bases and 0 bases, with 12 bases remaining between them. The CDR3 here is CASTPATATNEKLFF. The CDR3 DNA reads as TGTGCCAGCACCCCCGCGACAGCAACTAATGAAAAACTGTTTTTT.

This clonotype occurred a few times. This sequence joins TRBV5-1 and TRBJ2-3, with 15 bases identical to TRBD2. The length of the CDR3 is 18 residues. The ends lost 0 bases at V and 3 bases at J; junction bases unmatched: 5. The V gene's germline CDR1 is SGHRS and CDR2 YFSETQ. CDR3 nucleotides: TGCGCCAGCAGCTTGGCCGGGACTAGCGGGAGGTGGACAGATACGCAGTATTTT. Residues: CASSLAGTSGRWTDTQYF.

The chain combines TRBV2 with TRBJ2-2; D is perhaps TRBD2 (6 bases). The V end lost 7 bases, the J end lost 1 base, and 13 bases lay between the germline ends. The CDR3 is 15 residues long. CDR1 and CDR2 from the germline V gene are SNHLY and FYNNEI. The DNA of the CDR3 is TGTGCCAGCAACCTTGGCGGGATGAACACCGGGGAGCTGTTTTTT. Translating it yields CASNLGGMNTGELFF.

This clonotype was detected ten times or more. CDR3: CASSGKTGEYGYTF. DNA of the CDR3: TGTGCCAGCAGCGGAAAGACAGGGGAGTATGGCTACACCTTC. V is TRBV7-2 and J is TRBJ1-2; TRBD1 aligns across 8 bases. The CDR3 totals 14 residues. Per the germline V gene, CDR1 is SGHTA and CDR2 is FQGNSA. Trimming cost V 5 bases and J 5 bases; bases outside gene matches: 7.

The chain is built from TRBV28 and TRBJ1-1; possible D gene TRBD1, 6 bases. V dropped 2 bases and J dropped 0 bases, with 19 bases sitting between them. Per germline, CDR1 MDHEN and CDR2 SYDVKM. The CDR3 has 18 residues. The CDR3 nucleotides are TGTGCCAGCAGTTTACCCGGACAGTCCACCTTAATGAACACTGAAGCTTTCTTT. Translation gives CASSLPGQSTLMNTEAFF.

In this sample, this clonotype turned up a few times. This chain uses TRBV6-5 with TRBJ2-2; TRBD2 agrees at 9 bases. In germline, CDR1 is MNHEY, CDR2 SVGAGI. CDR3 size: 21 residues. V lost 0 bases to trimming and J lost 4 bases; unmatched junction nucleotides: 18. The CDR3 region is CASSYSSRLLDLAGSTGELFF. CDR3 bases: TGTGCCAGCAGTTACTCGAGTAGACTCCTAGACCTAGCGGGGAGCACCGGGGAGCTGTTTTTT.

This clonotype appeared a few times. The gene calls are TRBV18 and TRBJ2-3; 9 nucleotides agree with TRBD2. Germline CDR1 KGHSH, CDR2 LQKENI. V was clipped by 0 bases and J by 7 bases; unmatched bases: 2. This CDR3 is built from 14 residues. This chain's CDR3 is CASSPPASGNTQYF. The CDR3 nucleotides are TGTGCCAGCTCACCACCAGCTAGCGGGAATACGCAGTATTTT.

There are a few counts of this clonotype. This chain connects TRBV5-1 to TRBJ2-1; 10 bases fit TRBD1. This CDR3 has 17 residues. The V segment lost 4 bases and the J segment 10 bases; nucleotides outside the gene matches: 17. From germline, CDR1 is SGHRS and CDR2 YFSETQ. The CDR3 sequence is CASSRKSGTGASDEQFF. The CDR3 DNA reads as TGCGCCAGCAGCCGTAAATCCGGGACAGGGGCCTCGGACGAGCAGTTCTTC.

This clonotype was picked up many times. This chain links TRBV12-5 with TRBJ2-1; D is uncertain. Trimming took 2 bases from V and 3 from J, leaving 11 bases between them. This CDR3 comprises 15 residues. Germline V gene lookup returns CDR1 LGHNT and CDR2 FRNRAP. For the CDR3, the DNA is TGTGCTAGTGGTTTGCGGAAAACCCACTACAATGAGCAGTTCTTC. Translating it yields CASGLRKTHYNEQFF.

Comments on this clonotype: This may stem from a read error, because a much larger clone lies one nucleotide away. The J gene is TRBJ2-5, the V gene TRBV7-3; 11 bases are shared with TRBD2. Germline V gives CDR1 SGHTA, CDR2 FQGTGA. There are 15 residues in the CDR3. V was clipped by 4 bases and J by 8 bases; unmatched bases: 9. CDR3 DNA: TGTGCCAGCAGCTCCGGGACTAGCGGTCGTGATACCCAGTACTTC. Its protein product is CASSSGTSGRDTQYF.

The chain has TRBV20-1 and TRBJ2-5, with 11 bases lining up with TRBD1. The CDR3 length is 15 residues. Germline V CDR1 and CDR2: DFQATT, SNEGSKA (reference sequence). V lost 6 bases and J lost 4; bases outside the gene matches: 10. CDR3: CSADQGTGGRETQYF. The CDR3 coding sequence is TGCAGTGCCGATCAAGGGACAGGGGGAAGAGAGACCCAGTACTTC.

CDR3 sequence reads: CASSYSGRSYEQYV. DNA for the CDR3: TGTGCCAGCAGTTACTCGGGACGGAGCTACGAGCAGTACGTC. The chain couples TRBV6-2 or TRBV6-3 to TRBJ2-7; D might be TRBD1 or TRBD2, each matching 5 bases. Germline V gene lookup returns CDR1 MNHEY and CDR2 SVGEGT. Trimming removed 0 bases at V and 3 bases at J, with 9 bases between. The CDR3 has 14 residues.

This clonotype has more than one count but fewer than ten. This chain's CDR3 is CASSQFRDAETQYF. As DNA, the CDR3 is TGCGCCAGCAGCCAATTCCGGGACGCGGAGACCCAGTACTTC. The chain joins TRBV4-1 to TRBJ2-5; D tentatively fits TRBD1 or TRBD2 (5 bases each). Germline assignment: CDR1 MGHRA and CDR2 YSYEKL. The CDR3 is made up of 14 amino acids. Deletions cut 2 bases from V and 5 bases from J, with 12 bases between.

The chain employs TRBV6-9 and TRBJ2-4, with D perhaps TRBD2 (6 bases). V was trimmed by 4 bases and J by 0 bases, leaving 13 bases between them. The CDR3 is 16 residues long. Germline V lookup: CDR1 MNHGY, CDR2 SVAAGI. This chain's CDR3 is CASSSRLVGAKNIQYF. For the CDR3, the DNA is TGTGCCAGCAGTTCGAGACTAGTGGGAGCCAAAAACATTCAGTACTTC.

The chain employs TRBV30 and TRBJ2-1; TRBD1 or TRBD2 may be the D gene (6 bases each). The germline V gene encodes CDR1 GTSNPN and CDR2 SVGIG (reference sequence). Trimming stripped 1 base from V and 9 bases from J, with 10 bases between. The CDR3 totals 12 residues. In DNA form, the CDR3 reads TGTGCCTGGAGTGACGAGGGGGGTGAGCAGTTCTTC. Its protein product is CAWSDEGGEQFF.

As concerns this clonotype: This may arise from a read error, as a much more abundant clone is one base away. The chain combines TRBV6-2 or TRBV6-3 with TRBJ2-7; D uncertain. Germline V gives CDR1 MNHEY, CDR2 SVGEGT. V lost 6 bases and J lost 2, with 5 bases in between. The CDR3 contains 11 residues. The CDR3 nucleotides read TGTGCCAGCAGCTACACCTACGAGCAGTACTTC. Residues: CASSYTYEQYF.

This clonotype was counted between two and nine times. This chain connects TRBV6-1 to TRBJ2-5; TRBD2 aligns across 8 bases. Germline V gives CDR1 MNHNS, CDR2 SASEGT. Losses at the gene ends were 5 bases for V and 5 bases for J; bases not matched to a gene: 7. The CDR3 sequence is 14 residues long. In DNA, the CDR3 is TGTGCCAGCAGTCCCCGGGGGGGGCTGGAGACCCAGTACTTC. It specifies CASSPRGGLETQYF.

The V gene is TRBV6-2 or TRBV6-3, the J gene TRBJ1-5; TRBD1 matches 7 bases. The CDR3 is 14 amino acids. Germline V gene data show CDR1 as MNHEY and CDR2 as SVGEGT. The trim removed 6 bases at V and 4 bases at J, leaving 6 bases unmatched. The CDR3 protein is CASSFDRANQPQHF. Here the CDR3 DNA reads TGTGCCAGCAGCTTCGACAGGGCGAATCAGCCCCAGCATTTT.